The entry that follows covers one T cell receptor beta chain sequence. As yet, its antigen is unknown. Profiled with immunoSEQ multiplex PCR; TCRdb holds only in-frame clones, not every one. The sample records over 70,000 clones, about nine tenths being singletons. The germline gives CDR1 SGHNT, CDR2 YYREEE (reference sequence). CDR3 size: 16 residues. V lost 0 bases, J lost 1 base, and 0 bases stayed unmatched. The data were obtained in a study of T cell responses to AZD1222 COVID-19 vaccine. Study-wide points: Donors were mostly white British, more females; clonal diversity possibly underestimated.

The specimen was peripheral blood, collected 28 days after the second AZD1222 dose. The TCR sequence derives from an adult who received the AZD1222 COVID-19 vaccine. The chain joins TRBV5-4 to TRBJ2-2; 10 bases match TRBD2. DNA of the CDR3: TGTGCCAGCAGCTTGGGACTAGCGGGGAACACCGGGGAGCTGTTTTTT. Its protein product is CASSLGLAGNTGELFF.